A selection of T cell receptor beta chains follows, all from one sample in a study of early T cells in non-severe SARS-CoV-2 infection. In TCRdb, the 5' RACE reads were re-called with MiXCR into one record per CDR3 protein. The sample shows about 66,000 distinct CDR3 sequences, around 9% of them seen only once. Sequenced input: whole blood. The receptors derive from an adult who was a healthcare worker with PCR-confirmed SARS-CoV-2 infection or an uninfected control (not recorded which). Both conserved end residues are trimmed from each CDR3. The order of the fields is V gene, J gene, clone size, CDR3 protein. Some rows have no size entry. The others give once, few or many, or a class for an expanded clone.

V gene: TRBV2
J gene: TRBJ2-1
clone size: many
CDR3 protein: ASSAGTGVYNEQF

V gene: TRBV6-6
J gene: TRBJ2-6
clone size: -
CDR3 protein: ASSYSRVSGANVLT

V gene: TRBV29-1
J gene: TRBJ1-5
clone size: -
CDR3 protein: SVVTGSNQPQH

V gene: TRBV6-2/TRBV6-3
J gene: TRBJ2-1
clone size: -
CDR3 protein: ASSDRDSHNEQF

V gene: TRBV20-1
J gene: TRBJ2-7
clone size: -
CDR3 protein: SARDLAAAPYEQY

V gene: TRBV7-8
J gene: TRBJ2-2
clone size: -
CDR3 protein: ASSFRGGTGELF

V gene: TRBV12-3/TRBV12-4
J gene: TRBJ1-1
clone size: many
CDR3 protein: ASSLDTVNTEAF

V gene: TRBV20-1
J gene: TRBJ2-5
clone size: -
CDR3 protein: SARDPYGTGGGETQY

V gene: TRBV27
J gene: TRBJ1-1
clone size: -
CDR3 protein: ASRDGNTEAF

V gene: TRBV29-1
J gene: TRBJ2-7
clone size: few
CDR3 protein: SVTGQAYEQY

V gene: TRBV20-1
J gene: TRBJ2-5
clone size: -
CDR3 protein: SAATGQQQETQY

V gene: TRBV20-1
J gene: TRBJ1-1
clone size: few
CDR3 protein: SRDRVTGFTEAF

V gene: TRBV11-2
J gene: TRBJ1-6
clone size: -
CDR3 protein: ASSLERNSPLH

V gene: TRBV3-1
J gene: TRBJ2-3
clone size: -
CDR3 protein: ASSPTEAGADTQY

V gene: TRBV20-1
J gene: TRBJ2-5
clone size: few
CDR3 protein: SARKISGRGKTQY

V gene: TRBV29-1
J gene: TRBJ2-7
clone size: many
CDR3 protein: SVRDTGSAYEQY

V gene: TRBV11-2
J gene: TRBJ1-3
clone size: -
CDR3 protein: ASRSTGAGNTIY

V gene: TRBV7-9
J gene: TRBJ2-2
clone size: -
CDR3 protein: ASSSLVRDRTGELF

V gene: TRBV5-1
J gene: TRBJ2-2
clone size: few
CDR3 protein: ASSPPGSTGELF

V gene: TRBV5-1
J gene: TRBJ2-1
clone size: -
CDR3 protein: ASRHGTNEQF

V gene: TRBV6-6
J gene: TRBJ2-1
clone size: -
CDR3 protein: ASSYSVRGGDEQF

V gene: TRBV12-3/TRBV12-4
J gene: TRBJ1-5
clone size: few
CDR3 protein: ASRASLGAQH

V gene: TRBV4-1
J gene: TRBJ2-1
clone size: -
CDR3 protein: ASTISSGRALYNEQF

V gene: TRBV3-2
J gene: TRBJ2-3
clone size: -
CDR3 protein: ASSHGAGGPSDTQY

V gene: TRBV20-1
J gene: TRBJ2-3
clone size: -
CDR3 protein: SARVRAASERTSTDTQY

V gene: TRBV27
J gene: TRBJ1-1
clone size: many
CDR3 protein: ASTPRQGTEAF

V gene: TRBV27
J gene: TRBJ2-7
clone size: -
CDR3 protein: ASSFGGDEQY

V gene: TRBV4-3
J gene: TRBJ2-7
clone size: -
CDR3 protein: ASRAFDGSSYEQY

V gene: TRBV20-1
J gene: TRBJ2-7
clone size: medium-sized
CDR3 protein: SASGGREPYEQY

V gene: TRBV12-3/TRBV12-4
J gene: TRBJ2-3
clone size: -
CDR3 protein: ASSPWDRNTNTQY

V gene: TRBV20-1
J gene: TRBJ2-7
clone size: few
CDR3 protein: SARDWAGTSYEQY

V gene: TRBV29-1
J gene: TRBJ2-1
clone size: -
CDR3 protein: SVDGLAGGDNEQF

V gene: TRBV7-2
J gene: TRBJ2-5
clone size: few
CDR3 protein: ASSLGHNRGTALGETQY

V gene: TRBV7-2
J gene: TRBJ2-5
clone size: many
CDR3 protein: ASSLPPGLAGETQY

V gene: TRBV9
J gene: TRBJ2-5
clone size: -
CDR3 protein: ASSAQGKGETQY

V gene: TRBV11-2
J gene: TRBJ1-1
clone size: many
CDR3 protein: ASSPRQGPEAF

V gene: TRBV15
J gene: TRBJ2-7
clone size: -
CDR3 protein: ATSRDKLLSLSYEQY

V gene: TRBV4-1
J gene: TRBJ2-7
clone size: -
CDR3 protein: ASSHGTRYEQY

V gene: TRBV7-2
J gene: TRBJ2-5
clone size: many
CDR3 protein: ASSLAPSVQGETQY

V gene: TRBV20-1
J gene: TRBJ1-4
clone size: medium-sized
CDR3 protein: SATGTRGEKLF

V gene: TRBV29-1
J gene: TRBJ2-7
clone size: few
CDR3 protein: SVKEFYEQY

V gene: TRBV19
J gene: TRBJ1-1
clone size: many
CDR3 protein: ASSISALSGTEAF

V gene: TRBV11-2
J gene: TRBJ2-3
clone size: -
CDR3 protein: ASSLYQGTDTQY

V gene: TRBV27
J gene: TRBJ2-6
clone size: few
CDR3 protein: ASSPISGANVLT

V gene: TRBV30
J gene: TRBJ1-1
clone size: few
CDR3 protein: AWSTGHPNTEAF

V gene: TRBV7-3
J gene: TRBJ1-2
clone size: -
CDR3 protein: ASSFARQDNYGYT

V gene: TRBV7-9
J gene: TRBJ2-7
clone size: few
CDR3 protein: ASSLEGPYEQY

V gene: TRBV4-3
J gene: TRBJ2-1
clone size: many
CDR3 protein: ASSKGSLSYNEQF

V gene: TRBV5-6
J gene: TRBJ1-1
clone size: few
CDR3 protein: ASSFGTGVTEAF

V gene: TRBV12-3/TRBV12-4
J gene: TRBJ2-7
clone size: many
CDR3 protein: ASSWDRAYEQY

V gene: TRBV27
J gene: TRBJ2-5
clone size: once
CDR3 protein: ASSFASNGETQY